These T cell receptor beta chains were read from a single sample in a study of cytomegalovirus exposure and HLA in healthy donors. TCRdb's copy holds only in-frame clones and misses some; the assay was immunoSEQ multiplex PCR. The table includes roughly 140,000 clones, about 80% detected once. Input material: PBMCs. Receptors originate from a man between 25 and 39 years old in good health and CMV-seropositive. Each CDR3 is given with its conserved first and last residue. Clone size is shown for a subset of rows, as once, few, many or a class of expanded clone.

CDR3aa: CASSLAGAGSPLHF
abundance: -
j_gene: TRBJ1-6
v_gene: TRBV5-6

CDR3aa: CASSPSGTGGTEAFF
abundance: -
j_gene: TRBJ1-1
v_gene: TRBV4-1

CDR3aa: CASSSQGASTDTQYF
abundance: once
j_gene: TRBJ2-3
v_gene: TRBV7-9

CDR3aa: CASSPGLAGSYYEQYF
abundance: -
j_gene: TRBJ2-7
v_gene: TRBV5-1

CDR3aa: CASNGLAGVEDTQYF
abundance: -
j_gene: TRBJ2-3
v_gene: TRBV19

CDR3aa: CASSSRGWTYEQYF
abundance: -
j_gene: TRBJ2-7
v_gene: TRBV19

CDR3aa: CASSSGGGIGTEAFF
abundance: -
j_gene: TRBJ1-1
v_gene: TRBV7-2

CDR3aa: CASSFLAGIYEQYF
abundance: once
j_gene: TRBJ2-7
v_gene: TRBV5-6

CDR3aa: CASSLGTSTQYF
abundance: -
j_gene: TRBJ2-3
v_gene: TRBV5-4

CDR3aa: CATSRDLKTGSLKTQYF
abundance: -
j_gene: TRBJ2-5
v_gene: TRBV15

CDR3aa: CASREGVISNQPQHF
abundance: -
j_gene: TRBJ1-5
v_gene: TRBV27

CDR3aa: CSVKTGGTEAFF
abundance: -
j_gene: TRBJ1-1
v_gene: TRBV29-1

CDR3aa: CASSRTSGRERTGELFF
abundance: -
j_gene: TRBJ2-2
v_gene: TRBV9

CDR3aa: CASSLVPGSSYEQYF
abundance: few
j_gene: TRBJ2-7
v_gene: TRBV5-1

CDR3aa: CASSLQPSGTTNEKLFF
abundance: -
j_gene: TRBJ1-4
v_gene: TRBV5-1

CDR3aa: CAIRLTGTNTEAFF
abundance: -
j_gene: TRBJ1-1
v_gene: TRBV10-3

CDR3aa: CASSPRGRSYEQYF
abundance: -
j_gene: TRBJ2-7
v_gene: TRBV27

CDR3aa: CASRPTSGGIKETQYF
abundance: -
j_gene: TRBJ2-5
v_gene: TRBV27

CDR3aa: CASTLGGTNQPQHF
abundance: -
j_gene: TRBJ1-5
v_gene: TRBV5-6

CDR3aa: CASSSTPTYNSPLHF
abundance: -
j_gene: TRBJ1-6
v_gene: TRBV6-5

CDR3aa: CASSQNLEELSYEQYF
abundance: -
j_gene: TRBJ2-7
v_gene: TRBV2

CDR3aa: CASSLSGSAYEQYF
abundance: few
j_gene: TRBJ2-7
v_gene: TRBV27

CDR3aa: CASSVAGESGELFF
abundance: -
j_gene: TRBJ2-2
v_gene: TRBV7-9

CDR3aa: CAWSVGLAGYEQYF
abundance: -
j_gene: TRBJ2-7
v_gene: TRBV30

CDR3aa: CASSLNPGDSGNTIYF
abundance: -
j_gene: TRBJ1-3
v_gene: TRBV11-2

CDR3aa: CASSEGRENQPQHF
abundance: few
j_gene: TRBJ1-5
v_gene: TRBV6-5

CDR3aa: CASSLTSGSYEQYF
abundance: -
j_gene: TRBJ2-7
v_gene: TRBV5-1

CDR3aa: CASTRTGGAYEQYF
abundance: -
j_gene: TRBJ2-7
v_gene: TRBV2

CDR3aa: CASITKRGNGQPQHF
abundance: -
j_gene: TRBJ1-5
v_gene: TRBV7-9

CDR3aa: CASSYGTRGAYNEQFF
abundance: -
j_gene: TRBJ2-1
v_gene: TRBV6-5

CDR3aa: CAWSVGTGVTPLHF
abundance: -
j_gene: TRBJ1-6
v_gene: TRBV30

CDR3aa: CASSYSGQASGNTIYF
abundance: -
j_gene: TRBJ1-3
v_gene: TRBV6-5

CDR3aa: CASFPGDRVDEQYF
abundance: -
j_gene: TRBJ2-7
v_gene: TRBV27

CDR3aa: CASSTIVGGEGTGAYTQYF
abundance: -
j_gene: TRBJ2-3
v_gene: TRBV7-2

CDR3aa: CASSLEVRGEQFF
abundance: -
j_gene: TRBJ2-1
v_gene: TRBV7-6

CDR3aa: CASPPGVKKWGTSDSYEQYF
abundance: -
j_gene: TRBJ2-7
v_gene: TRBV18

CDR3aa: CASSLGKLAGGPYEQYF
abundance: -
j_gene: TRBJ2-7
v_gene: TRBV5-1

CDR3aa: CASSTTGYNEQYF
abundance: -
j_gene: TRBJ2-7
v_gene: TRBV19

CDR3aa: CASLLGETQYF
abundance: -
j_gene: TRBJ2-5
v_gene: TRBV27

CDR3aa: CASSDSKAGIQETQYF
abundance: -
j_gene: TRBJ2-5
v_gene: TRBV2

CDR3aa: CASSILRDNNIQYF
abundance: -
j_gene: TRBJ2-4
v_gene: TRBV19

CDR3aa: CASSPGTGGADEQYF
abundance: -
j_gene: TRBJ2-7
v_gene: TRBV19

CDR3aa: CASSPEVATNEKLFF
abundance: -
j_gene: TRBJ1-4
v_gene: TRBV9

CDR3aa: CASSTLAGGADTQYF
abundance: -
j_gene: TRBJ2-3
v_gene: TRBV7-6

CDR3aa: CASSSWLNTQYF
abundance: -
j_gene: TRBJ2-3
v_gene: TRBV7-2

CDR3aa: CASSFAQRVGEKLFF
abundance: once
j_gene: TRBJ1-4
v_gene: TRBV7-2